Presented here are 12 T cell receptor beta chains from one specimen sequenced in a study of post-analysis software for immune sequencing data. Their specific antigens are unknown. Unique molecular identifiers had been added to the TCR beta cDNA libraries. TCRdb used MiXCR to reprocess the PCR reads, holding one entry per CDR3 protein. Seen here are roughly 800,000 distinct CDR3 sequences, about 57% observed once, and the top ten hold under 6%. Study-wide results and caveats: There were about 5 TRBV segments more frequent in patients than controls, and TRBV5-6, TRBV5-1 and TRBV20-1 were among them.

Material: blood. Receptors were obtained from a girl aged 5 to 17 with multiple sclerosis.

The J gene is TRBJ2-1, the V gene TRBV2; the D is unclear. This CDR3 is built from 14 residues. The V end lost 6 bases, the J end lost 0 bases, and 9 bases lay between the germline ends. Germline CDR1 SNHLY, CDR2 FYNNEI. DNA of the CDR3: TGTGCCAGCAGCCCGTTCGCCTCCTACAATGAGCAGTTCTTC. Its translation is CASSPFASYNEQFF.

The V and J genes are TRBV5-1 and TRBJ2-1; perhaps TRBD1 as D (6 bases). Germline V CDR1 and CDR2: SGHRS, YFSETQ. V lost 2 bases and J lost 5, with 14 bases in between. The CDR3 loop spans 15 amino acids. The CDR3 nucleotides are TGCGCCAGCAGCTTATCAGGGGCTAGGGACAATGAGCAGTTCTTC. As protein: CASSLSGARDNEQFF.

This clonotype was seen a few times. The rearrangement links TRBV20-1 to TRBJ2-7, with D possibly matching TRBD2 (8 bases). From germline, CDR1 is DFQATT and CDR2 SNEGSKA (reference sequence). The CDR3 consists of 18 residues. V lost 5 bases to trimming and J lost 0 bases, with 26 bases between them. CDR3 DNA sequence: TGCAGTGCTGATCGGGAGGGGGCATATAGGGAAAGCTCCTACGAGCAGTACTTC. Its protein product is CSADREGAYRESSYEQYF.

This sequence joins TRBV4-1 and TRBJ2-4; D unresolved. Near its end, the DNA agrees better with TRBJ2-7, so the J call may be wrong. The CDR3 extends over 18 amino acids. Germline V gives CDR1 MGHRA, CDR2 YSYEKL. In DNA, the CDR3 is TGCGCCAGCAGCCAAGATTCCCCTGGGCGCATCCCCCCCTACGAGCAGTACTTC. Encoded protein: CASSQDSPGRIPPYEQYF.

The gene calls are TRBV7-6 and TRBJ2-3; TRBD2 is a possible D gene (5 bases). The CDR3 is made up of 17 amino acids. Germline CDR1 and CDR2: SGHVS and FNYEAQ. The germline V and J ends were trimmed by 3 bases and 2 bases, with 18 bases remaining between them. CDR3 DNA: TGTGCCAGCAGCTTCGCTACTAGAGGTGTTGTCACAGATACGCAGTATTTT. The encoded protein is CASSFATRGVVTDTQYF.

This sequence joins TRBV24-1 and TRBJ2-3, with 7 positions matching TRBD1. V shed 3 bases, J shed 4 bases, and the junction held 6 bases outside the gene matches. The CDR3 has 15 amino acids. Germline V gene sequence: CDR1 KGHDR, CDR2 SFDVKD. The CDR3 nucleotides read TGTGCCACCAGTGATGATGAAGGGGGCGCAGATACGCAGTATTTT. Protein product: CATSDDEGGADTQYF.

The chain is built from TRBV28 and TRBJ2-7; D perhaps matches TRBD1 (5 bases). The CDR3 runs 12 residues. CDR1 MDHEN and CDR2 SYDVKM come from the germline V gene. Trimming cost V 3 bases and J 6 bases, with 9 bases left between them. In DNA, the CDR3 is TGTGCCAGCAGTTTTAGTAGGGGCGAGCAGTACTTC. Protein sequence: CASSFSRGEQYF.

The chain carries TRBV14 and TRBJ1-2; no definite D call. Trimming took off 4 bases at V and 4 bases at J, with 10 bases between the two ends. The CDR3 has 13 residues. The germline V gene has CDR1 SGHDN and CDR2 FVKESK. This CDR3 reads CASSPQPGYGYTF. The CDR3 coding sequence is TGTGCCAGCAGCCCTCAGCCGGGCTATGGCTACACCTTC.

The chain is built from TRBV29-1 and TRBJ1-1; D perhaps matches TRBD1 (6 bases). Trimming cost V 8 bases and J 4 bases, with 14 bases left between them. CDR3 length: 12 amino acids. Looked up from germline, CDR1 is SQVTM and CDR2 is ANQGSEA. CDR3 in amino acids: CSLRGRGTEAFF. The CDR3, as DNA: TGCAGCCTTCGGGGGCGGGGCACTGAAGCTTTCTTT.

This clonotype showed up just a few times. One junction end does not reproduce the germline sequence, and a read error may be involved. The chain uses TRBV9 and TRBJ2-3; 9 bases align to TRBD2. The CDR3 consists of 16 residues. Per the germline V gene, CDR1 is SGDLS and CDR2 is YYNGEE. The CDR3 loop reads CTSSVEAGGSTDTQYF. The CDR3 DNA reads TGTACCAGCAGCGTAGAAGCGGGAGGTAGCACAGATACGCAGTATTTT.

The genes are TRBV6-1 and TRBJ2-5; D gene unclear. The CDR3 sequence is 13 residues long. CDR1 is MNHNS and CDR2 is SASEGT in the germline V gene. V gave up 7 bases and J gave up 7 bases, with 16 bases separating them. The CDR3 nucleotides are TGTGCCAGCACCCCCAGTTCAAAAGGGACCCAGTACTTC. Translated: CASTPSSKGTQYF.

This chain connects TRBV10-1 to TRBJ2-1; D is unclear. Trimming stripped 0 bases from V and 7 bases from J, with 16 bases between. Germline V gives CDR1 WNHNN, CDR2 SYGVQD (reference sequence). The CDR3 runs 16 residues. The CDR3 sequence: CASSESLRFGRNEQFF. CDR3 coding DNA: TGCGCCAGCAGTGAGTCGCTCCGGTTCGGAAGGAATGAGCAGTTCTTC.